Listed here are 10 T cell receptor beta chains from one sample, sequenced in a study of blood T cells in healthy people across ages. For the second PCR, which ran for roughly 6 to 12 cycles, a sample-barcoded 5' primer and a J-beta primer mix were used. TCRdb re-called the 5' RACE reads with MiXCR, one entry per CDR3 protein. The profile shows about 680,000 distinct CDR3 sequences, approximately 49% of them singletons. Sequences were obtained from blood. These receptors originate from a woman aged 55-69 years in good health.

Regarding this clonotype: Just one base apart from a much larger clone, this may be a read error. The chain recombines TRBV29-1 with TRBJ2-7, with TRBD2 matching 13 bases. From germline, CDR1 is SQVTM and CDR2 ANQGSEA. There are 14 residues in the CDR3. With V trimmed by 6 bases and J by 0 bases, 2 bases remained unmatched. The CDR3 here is CSVRTSGGSYEQYF. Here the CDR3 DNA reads TGCAGCGTGCGGACTAGCGGGGGCTCCTACGAGCAGTACTTC.

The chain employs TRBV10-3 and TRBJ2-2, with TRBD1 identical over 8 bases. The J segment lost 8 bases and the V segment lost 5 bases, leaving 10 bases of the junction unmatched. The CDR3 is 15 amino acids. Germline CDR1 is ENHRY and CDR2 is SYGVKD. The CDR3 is CAISPDRAQEGELFF. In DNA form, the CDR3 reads TGTGCCATCAGTCCGGACAGGGCTCAAGAGGGGGAGCTGTTTTTT.

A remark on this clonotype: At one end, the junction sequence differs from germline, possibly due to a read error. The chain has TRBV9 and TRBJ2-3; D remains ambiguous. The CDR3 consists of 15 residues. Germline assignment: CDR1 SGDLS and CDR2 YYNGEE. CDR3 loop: CASSVISSSTDTQYF. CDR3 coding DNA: TGTGCCAGCAGCGTTATCAGCAGCAGCACGGATACGCAGTATTTT.

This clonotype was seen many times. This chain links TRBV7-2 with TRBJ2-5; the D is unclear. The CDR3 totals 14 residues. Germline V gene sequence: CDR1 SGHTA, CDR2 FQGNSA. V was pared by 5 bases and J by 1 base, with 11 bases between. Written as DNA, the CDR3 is TGTGCCAGCAGCCCGATGCGGAGCCAAGAGACCCAGTACTTC. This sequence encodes CASSPMRSQETQYF. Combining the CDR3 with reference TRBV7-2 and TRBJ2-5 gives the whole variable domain GAGVSQSPSNKVTEKGKDVELRCDPISGHTALYWYRQSLGQGLEFLIYFQGNSAPDKSGLPSDRFSAERTGGSVSTLTIQRTQQEDSAVYLCASSPMRSQETQYFGPGTRLLVL.

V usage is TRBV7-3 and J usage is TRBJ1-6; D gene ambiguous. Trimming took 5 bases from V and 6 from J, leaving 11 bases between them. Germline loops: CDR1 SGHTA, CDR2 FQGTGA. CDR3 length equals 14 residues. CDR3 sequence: CASSVKATNSPLHF. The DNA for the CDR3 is TGTGCCAGCAGCGTAAAGGCTACTAATTCACCCCTCCACTTT.

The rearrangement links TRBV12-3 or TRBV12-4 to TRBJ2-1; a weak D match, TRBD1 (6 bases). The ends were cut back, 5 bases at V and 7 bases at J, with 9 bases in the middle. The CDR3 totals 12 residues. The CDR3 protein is CASSPQGNEQFF. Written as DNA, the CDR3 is TGTGCCAGCAGTCCACAGGGAAATGAGCAGTTCTTC.

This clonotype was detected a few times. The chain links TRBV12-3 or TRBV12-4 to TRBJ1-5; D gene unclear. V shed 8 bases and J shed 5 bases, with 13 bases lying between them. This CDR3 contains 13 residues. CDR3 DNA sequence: TGTGCCAGCGGTAGACGGCTTGATCAGCCCCAGCATTTT. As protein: CASGRRLDQPQHF.

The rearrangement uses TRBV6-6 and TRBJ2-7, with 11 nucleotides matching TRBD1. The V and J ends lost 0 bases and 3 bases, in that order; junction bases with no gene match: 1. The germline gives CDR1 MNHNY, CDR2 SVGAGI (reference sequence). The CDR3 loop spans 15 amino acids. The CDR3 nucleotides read TGTGCCAGCAGTTACTCGGACAGGGGGCTCTACGAGCAGTACTTC. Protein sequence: CASSYSDRGLYEQYF.

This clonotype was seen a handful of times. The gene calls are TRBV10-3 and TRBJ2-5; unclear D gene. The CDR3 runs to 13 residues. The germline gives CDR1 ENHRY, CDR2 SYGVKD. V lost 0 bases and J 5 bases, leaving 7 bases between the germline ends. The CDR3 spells CAISESAWETQYF. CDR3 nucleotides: TGTGCCATCAGTGAGTCAGCCTGGGAGACCCAGTACTTC.

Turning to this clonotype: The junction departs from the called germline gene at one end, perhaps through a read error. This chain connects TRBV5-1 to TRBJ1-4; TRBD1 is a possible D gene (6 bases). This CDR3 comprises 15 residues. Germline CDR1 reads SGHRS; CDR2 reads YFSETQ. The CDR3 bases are TGCGCCAACAGCCGTTGGACAGCCTCAAATGAAAAACTGTTTTTT. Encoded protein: CANSRWTASNEKLFF. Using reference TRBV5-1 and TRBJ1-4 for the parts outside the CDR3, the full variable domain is KAGVTQTPRYLIKTRGQQVTLSCSPISGHRSVSWYQQTPGQGLQFLFEYFSETQRNKGNFPGRFSGRQFSNSRSEMNVSTLELGDSALYLCANSRWTASNEKLFFGSGTQLSVL.